These 21 T cell receptor beta chains originate from one sample sequenced in a study of blood T cell repertoires in COVID-19. TCRdb keeps only in-frame clones here, not all; method: immunoSEQ multiplex PCR. This table has around 110,000 clones, 75% to 90% appearing once. The material sequenced was peripheral blood. These receptors were taken from a woman in her 70s with acute or convalescent COVID-19.

The CDR3 DNA reads TGCGCCAGCAGCCCAGGAAGGGAGCAGTACTTC. Its protein is CASSPGREQYF. The chain joins TRBV23-1 to TRBJ2-7; D not certain. Being an ORF, TRBV23-1 has a function that is uncertain. V dropped 6 bases and J dropped 7 bases, with 10 bases sitting between them. This CDR3 has 11 amino acids.

The rearrangement joins TRBV28 to TRBJ1-4; 7 positions match TRBD1. The junction had 10 bases not matched to a gene; V was cut back by 1 base and J by 5 bases. The CDR3 spans 17 residues. Germline loops: CDR1 MDHEN, CDR2 SYDVKM. DNA of the CDR3: TGTGCCAGCAGTTTATCGGTCCCGGGACAGTCCAATGAAAAACTGTTTTTT. Translating gives CASSLSVPGQSNEKLFF.

J is TRBJ1-1 and V is TRBV10-2; tentatively, D is TRBD1 (6 bases). Germline-derived CDR1 and CDR2 are WSHSY and SAAADI. Trimming pared 7 bases from V and 1 base from J, leaving 13 bases between. This CDR3 is built from 14 residues. Here the CDR3 reads CASTANRENTEAFF. Here the CDR3 DNA reads TGCGCCAGCACGGCTAACAGGGAGAACACTGAAGCTTTCTTT.

The V and J genes are TRBV28 and TRBJ2-3; 13 positions agree with TRBD2. Germline CDR1 and CDR2: MDHEN and SYDVKM. Trimming removed 6 bases from V and 4 bases from J; junction bases left unmatched: 7. This CDR3 has 16 amino acids. CDR3 coding DNA: TGTGCCAGCAGCCCGACTAGCGGGAGGTGGGCAGATACGCAGTATTTT. It is translated as CASSPTSGRWADTQYF.

This clone has only a few counts. This chain uses TRBV6-1 with TRBJ2-2; 7 bases are a match to TRBD2. In germline, CDR1 is MNHNS, CDR2 SASEGT. This CDR3 spans 18 amino acids. Germline trimming cut 4 bases from V and 2 bases from J; bases unmatched to any gene: 13. CDR3 nucleotides: TGTGCCAGCAGTGTAGATGCTCGGGGAGCGGGAAACACCGGGGAGCTGTTTTTT. Translated, it gives CASSVDARGAGNTGELFF.

J is TRBJ1-5 and V is TRBV2; TRBD1 is a possible D gene (5 bases). V lost 5 bases and J 4 bases, leaving 15 bases between the germline ends. CDR1 and CDR2 from the germline V gene are SNHLY and FYNNEI. CDR3 length: 15 amino acids. CDR3 in amino acids: CASSYLRQPNQPQHF. For the CDR3, the DNA is TGTGCCAGCAGTTATCTGAGACAGCCAAATCAGCCCCAGCATTTT.

The J gene is TRBJ1-2, the V gene TRBV7-8; TRBD1 agrees at 7 bases. Germline V lookup: CDR1 SGHVS, CDR2 FQNEAQ. V trimming: 5 bases; J trimming: 0 bases; junction bases outside the gene matches: 6. The CDR3 length is 15 residues. CDR3 sequence: CASSPSGQTNYGYTF. In nucleotides, the CDR3 is TGTGCCAGCAGCCCCTCGGGACAGACTAACTATGGCTACACCTTC.

This rearrangement joins TRBV10-3 to TRBJ2-5; possible D gene TRBD1, 6 bases. The V end lost 0 bases, the J end lost 3 bases, and 14 bases lay between the germline ends. The germline CDR1 and CDR2 sequences are ENHRY and SYGVKD. CDR3 length: 16 amino acids. CDR3 in DNA: TGTGCCATCAGTGAGTCGAGGGCAGGGGCGGAAGAGACCCAGTACTTC. This sequence encodes CAISESRAGAEETQYF.

The chain recombines TRBV19 with TRBJ2-1, with TRBD2 identical over 9 bases. The V gene end was trimmed by 5 bases and the J gene end by 4 bases; junction bases not matched to a gene: 6. The CDR3 length is 15 residues. Per germline, CDR1 LNHDA and CDR2 SQIVND (reference sequence). The CDR3 is CASSQSGGPYNEQFF. In nucleotides, the CDR3 is TGTGCCAGTAGTCAGAGCGGGGGGCCTTACAATGAGCAGTTCTTC.

The CDR3 bases are TGCGCCAGCAGCTTGTTCCCCGTCGCTGGAAACACCATATATTTT. This encodes CASSLFPVAGNTIYF. The rearrangement links TRBV5-1 to TRBJ1-3; D gene ambiguous. Germline CDR1 reads SGHRS; CDR2 reads YFSETQ. The CDR3 length is 15 residues. The germline V and J ends were trimmed by 1 base and 2 bases, with 10 bases remaining between them.

The chain is built from TRBV2 and TRBJ2-2, with TRBD2 matching 11 bases. The CDR3 runs 15 residues. Trimming at V came to 5 bases and at J to 5 bases, leaving 4 bases not matched to a gene. Looked up from germline, CDR1 is SNHLY and CDR2 is FYNNEI. In DNA, the CDR3 is TGTGCCAGCAGTTGGGGACTAGCGGATACCGGGGAGCTGTTTTTT. It codes for CASSWGLADTGELFF.

The rearrangement links TRBV5-1 to TRBJ2-3; 12 nucleotides line up with TRBD2. The junction had 6 bases not matched to a gene; V was cut back by 3 bases and J by 1 base. The CDR3 totals 17 residues. From germline, CDR1 is SGHRS and CDR2 YFSETQ. Here the CDR3 reads CASSSLAGGSGTDTQYF. The CDR3 region has the DNA TGCGCCAGCAGCTCACTAGCGGGAGGTAGTGGCACAGATACGCAGTATTTT.

J is TRBJ2-1 and V is TRBV11-1; TRBD1 agrees at 9 bases. This CDR3 contains 16 residues. After removal of 3 bases from V and 4 bases from J, the junction contained 7 bases not matched to a gene. Looked up from germline, CDR1 is SGHAT and CDR2 is FQDESV (reference sequence). CDR3 sequence reads: CASSFWEGQGYNEQFF. CDR3 sequence (DNA): TGTGCCAGCAGCTTTTGGGAGGGACAGGGTTACAATGAGCAGTTCTTC.

The chain recombines TRBV29-1 with TRBJ1-1, with a possible D match to TRBD1 (6 bases). This CDR3 is 12 amino acids long. The germline CDR1 and CDR2 sequences are SQVTM and ANQGSEA. Trimming left V 4 bases short and J 4 bases short, with 10 bases between. CDR3 in amino acids: CSVVAGATEAFF. The CDR3 bases are TGCAGCGTTGTAGCGGGGGCCACTGAAGCTTTCTTT.

This sequence joins TRBV6-5 and TRBJ1-2; 8 bases are shared with TRBD1. After removal of 7 bases from V and 7 bases from J, the junction contained 8 bases not matched to a gene. This CDR3 is built from 13 residues. The germline V gene has CDR1 MNHEY and CDR2 SVGAGI. Written as DNA, the CDR3 is TGTGCCAGCAAACTTACAGGGACAGGTGGCTACACCTTC. Translated, it gives CASKLTGTGGYTF.

The rearrangement uses TRBV3-1 (or the pseudogene TRBV3-2) and TRBJ1-1; D not resolved. The germline V and J ends were trimmed by 0 bases and 1 base, with 9 bases remaining between them. The germline CDR1 and CDR2 sequences are LGHDT and YNNKEL (reference sequence). The CDR3 is 15 amino acids. The CDR3 spells CASSQEAVANTEAFF. CDR3 coding DNA: TGTGCCAGCAGCCAAGAAGCGGTCGCGAACACTGAAGCTTTCTTT.

The rearrangement joins TRBV7-9 to TRBJ2-5, with 11 bases lining up with TRBD2. V trimming: 5 bases; J trimming: 2 bases; junction bases outside the gene matches: 10. From germline, CDR1 is SEHNR and CDR2 FQNEAQ (reference sequence). This CDR3 is built from 17 residues. This CDR3 reads CASSAPSGGKMQETQYF. The CDR3 region has the DNA TGTGCCAGCAGCGCACCTAGCGGGGGGAAAATGCAAGAGACCCAGTACTTC. Filled out from reference TRBV7-9 and TRBJ2-5, the complete variable domain reads DTGVSQNPRHKITKRGQNVTFRCDPISEHNRLYWYRQTLGQGPEFLTYFQNEAQLEKSRLLSDRFSAERPKGSFSTLEIQRTEQGDSAMYLCASSAPSGGKMQETQYFGPGTRLLVL.

This clone was seen only once. This CDR3 reads CASSQWAGTSKETQYF. The DNA of the CDR3 is TGCGCCAGCAGCCAATGGGCCGGGACTTCGAAAGAGACCCAGTACTTC. This chain links TRBV4-1 with TRBJ2-5; possibly TRBD2 for D (6 bases). V was pared by 2 bases and J by 3 bases, with 16 bases between. CDR3 length equals 16 residues. The germline gives CDR1 MGHRA, CDR2 YSYEKL.

The chain couples TRBV5-1 to TRBJ1-4; TRBD1 agrees at 7 bases. The CDR3 covers 15 residues. V lost 1 base to trimming and J lost 4 bases; unmatched junction nucleotides: 4. CDR1 and CDR2 from the germline V gene are SGHRS and YFSETQ. This CDR3 is CASSLFGQVNEKLFF. The CDR3 nucleotides read TGCGCCAGCAGCTTGTTTGGACAGGTTAATGAAAAACTGTTTTTT. The full variable domain, with the rest looked up from reference TRBV5-1 and TRBJ1-4, is KAGVTQTPRYLIKTRGQQVTLSCSPISGHRSVSWYQQTPGQGLQFLFEYFSETQRNKGNFPGRFSGRQFSNSRSEMNVSTLELGDSALYLCASSLFGQVNEKLFFGSGTQLSVL.

The chain is built from TRBV4-2 and TRBJ2-5; D is perhaps TRBD2 (5 bases). The length of the CDR3 is 15 residues. Looked up from germline, CDR1 is LGHNA and CDR2 is YNFKEQ. V dropped 4 bases and J dropped 3 bases, with 15 bases sitting between them. CDR3 loop: CASSPGGQSEETQYF. DNA for the CDR3: TGTGCCAGCAGCCCCGGCGGGCAGTCAGAAGAGACCCAGTACTTC.

The chain uses TRBV7-9 and TRBJ1-2, with TRBD1 identical over 10 bases. With V trimmed by 4 bases and J by 7 bases, 6 bases remained unmatched. From germline, CDR1 is SEHNR and CDR2 FQNEAQ (reference sequence). The CDR3 loop spans 14 amino acids. The CDR3 is CASSWDRGLAGYTF. CDR3 coding DNA: TGTGCCAGCAGCTGGGACAGGGGCCTCGCTGGCTACACCTTC.